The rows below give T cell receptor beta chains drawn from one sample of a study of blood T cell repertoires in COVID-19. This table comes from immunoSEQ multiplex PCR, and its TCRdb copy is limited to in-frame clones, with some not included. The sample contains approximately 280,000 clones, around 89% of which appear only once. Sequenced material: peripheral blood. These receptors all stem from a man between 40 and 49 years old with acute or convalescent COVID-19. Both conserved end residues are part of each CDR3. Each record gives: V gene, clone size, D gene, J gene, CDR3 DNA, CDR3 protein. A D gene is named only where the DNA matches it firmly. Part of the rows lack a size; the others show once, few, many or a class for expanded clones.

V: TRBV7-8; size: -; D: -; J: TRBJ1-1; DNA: TGTGCCAGCAGAGCACAGGGAAACACTGAAGCTTTCTTT; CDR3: CASRAQGNTEAFF
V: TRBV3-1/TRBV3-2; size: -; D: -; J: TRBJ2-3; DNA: TGTGCCAGCAGCCAGTACGGGGGAGGGGGAGATACGCAGTATTTT; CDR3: CASSQYGGGGDTQYF
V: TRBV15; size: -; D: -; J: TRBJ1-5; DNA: TGTGCCACCAGCAGAGATAGGCAGACAATCGCCCGGACCCAGCATTTT; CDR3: CATSRDRQTIARTQHF
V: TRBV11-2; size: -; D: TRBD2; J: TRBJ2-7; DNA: TGTGCCAGCAGCTTAGCCTTCGGGACTAGCGCCGCCTACGAGCAGTACTTC; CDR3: CASSLAFGTSAAYEQYF
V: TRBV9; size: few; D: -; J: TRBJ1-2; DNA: TGTGCCAGCGGCTATGGAGTTAACTATGGCTACACCTTC; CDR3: CASGYGVNYGYTF
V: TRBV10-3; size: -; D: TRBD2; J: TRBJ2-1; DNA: TGTGCCATCAGGGATAGCGGGGGGAACTACAATGAGCAGTTCTTC; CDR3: CAIRDSGGNYNEQFF
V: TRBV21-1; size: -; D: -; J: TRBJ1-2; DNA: TGTGCCAGCAGCAACAGTGGCCCTAACTATGGCTACACCTTC; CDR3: CASSNSGPNYGYTF
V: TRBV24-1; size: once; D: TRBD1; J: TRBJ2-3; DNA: TGTGCCACCAGTGACCTGACAGGGGCAGATACGCAGTATTTT; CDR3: CATSDLTGADTQYF
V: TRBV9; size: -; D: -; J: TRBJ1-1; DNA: TGTGCCAGCAGCGCGCTCGGGTCGTTCCTGGGTCCGATGAACACTGAAGCTTTCTTT; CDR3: CASSALGSFLGPMNTEAFF
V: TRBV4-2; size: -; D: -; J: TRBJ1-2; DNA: TGTGCCAGCAGCCAAGGGGGCCAGGATAACTATGGCTACACCTTC; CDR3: CASSQGGQDNYGYTF
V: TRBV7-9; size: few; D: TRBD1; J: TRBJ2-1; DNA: TGTGCCAGCAGCGTCGACAGGGCAAACTTATACAATGAGCAGTTCTTC; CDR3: CASSVDRANLYNEQFF
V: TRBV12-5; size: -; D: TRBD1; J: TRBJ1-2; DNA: TGTGCTAGTGGTCAGACAGGGTTGGGAAGGGATGGCTACACCTTC; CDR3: CASGQTGLGRDGYTF
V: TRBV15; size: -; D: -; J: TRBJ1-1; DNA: TGTGCCACCAGCAGAGATCCGGGGATGGACACTGAAGCTTTCTTT; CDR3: CATSRDPGMDTEAFF
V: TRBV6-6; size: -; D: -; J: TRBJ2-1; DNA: TGTGCCAGCAGTTACTGGGGGGAGGCCTACAATGAGCAGTTCTTC; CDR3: CASSYWGEAYNEQFF
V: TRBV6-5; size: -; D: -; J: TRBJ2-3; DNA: TGTGCCAGCAGTTACTCGGAATGGAGTGGAACAGATACGCAGTATTTT; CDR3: CASSYSEWSGTDTQYF
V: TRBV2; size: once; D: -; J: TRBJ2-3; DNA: TGTGCCAGCAGCCGACTAGGGAAGTCCGGAGATACGCAGTATTTT; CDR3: CASSRLGKSGDTQYF
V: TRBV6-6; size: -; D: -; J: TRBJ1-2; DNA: TGTGCCAGCAGTTACCATACAGGGAGCGACTATGGCTACACCTTC; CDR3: CASSYHTGSDYGYTF
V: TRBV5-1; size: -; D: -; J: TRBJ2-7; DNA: TGCGCCAGCGCTGTAGAGGGAACGACCTACGAGCAGTACTTC; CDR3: CASAVEGTTYEQYF
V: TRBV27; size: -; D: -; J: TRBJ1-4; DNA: TGTGCCAGCCCTAGGTGGCCAGCAACTAATGAAAAACTGTTTTTT; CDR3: CASPRWPATNEKLFF
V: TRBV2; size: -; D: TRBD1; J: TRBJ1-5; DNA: TGTGCCAGCAGTGGCACAGGGGGCAATCAGCCCCAGCATTTT; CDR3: CASSGTGGNQPQHF
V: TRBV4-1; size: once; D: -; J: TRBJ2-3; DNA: TGCGCCAGCAGCCAACAGTTCCGGGGTAGCACAGATACGCAGTATTTT; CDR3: CASSQQFRGSTDTQYF
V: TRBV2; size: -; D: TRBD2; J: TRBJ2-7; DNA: TGTGCCAGCAGTGAAAGTAGCGGGGTCTACGAGCAGTACTTC; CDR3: CASSESSGVYEQYF
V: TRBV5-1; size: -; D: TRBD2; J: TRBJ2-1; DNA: TGCGCCAGCAGCTCCACCGGGACTAGCGGGGGGAGGGAGCAGTTCTTC; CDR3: CASSSTGTSGGREQFF
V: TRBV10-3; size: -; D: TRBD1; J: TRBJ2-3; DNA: TGTGCCATCAGTGCAGGCCAGGGGGAGATAGATACGCAGTATTTT; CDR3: CAISAGQGEIDTQYF
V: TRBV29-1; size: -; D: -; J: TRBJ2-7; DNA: TGCAGCGTTTGGAGTGGGTACGAGCAGTACTTC; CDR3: CSVWSGYEQYF
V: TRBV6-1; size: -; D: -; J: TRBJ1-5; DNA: TGTGCCAGCAGTGATTGGGGGGGGGATCAGCCCCAGCATTTT; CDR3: CASSDWGGDQPQHF
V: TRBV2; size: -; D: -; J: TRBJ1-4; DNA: TGTGCCAGCTCTTTCGAGCGTCAACTGTTTTTT; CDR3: CASSFERQLFF
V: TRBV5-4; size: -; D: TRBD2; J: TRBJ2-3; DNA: TGTGCCAGCAGCCCCGCCACTAGCGGGGGGGCTCGCAGTACGCAGTATTTT; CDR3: CASSPATSGGARSTQYF
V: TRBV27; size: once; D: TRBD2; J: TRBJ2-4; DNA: TGTGCCAGCAGTTTCCTAGCGGGGGAAGCCAAAAACATTCAGTACTTC; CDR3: CASSFLAGEAKNIQYF
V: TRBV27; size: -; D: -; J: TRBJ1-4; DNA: TGTGCCAGCAGGAGGGAACTTAATGAAAAACTGTTTTTT; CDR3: CASRRELNEKLFF
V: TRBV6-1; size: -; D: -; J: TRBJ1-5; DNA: TGTGCCAGCAGTGAAGCGCAGGTCCGTAGCAATCAGCCCCAGCATTTT; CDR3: CASSEAQVRSNQPQHF
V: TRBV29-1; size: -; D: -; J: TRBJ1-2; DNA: TGCAGCGTTGAACCGTCGGGGAAGGGCTACACCTTC; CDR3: CSVEPSGKGYTF
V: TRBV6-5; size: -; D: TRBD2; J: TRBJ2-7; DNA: TGTGCCAGCAGTCGGACTAGCGGCGAGCAGTACTTC; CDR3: CASSRTSGEQYF
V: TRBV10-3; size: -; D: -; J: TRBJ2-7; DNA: TGTGCCATCAGTATGACAGCCAGCTTCTACGAGCAGTACTTC; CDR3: CAISMTASFYEQYF
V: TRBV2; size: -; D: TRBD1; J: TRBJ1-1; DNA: TGTGCCAGCCGAATTCAGGGGGCAAACACTGAAGCTTTCTTT; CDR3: CASRIQGANTEAFF
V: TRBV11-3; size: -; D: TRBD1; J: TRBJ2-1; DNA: TGTGCCAGCAGCTCCCAAGGACAGGGGGGTAATGAGCAGTTCTTC; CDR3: CASSSQGQGGNEQFF
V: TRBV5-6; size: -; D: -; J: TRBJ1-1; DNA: TGTGCCAGCAGCTTAGCGGGGGGGTGGAACACTGAAGCTTTCTTT; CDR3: CASSLAGGWNTEAFF
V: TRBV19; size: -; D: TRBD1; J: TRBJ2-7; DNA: TGTGCCAGTAGTCCTAGACAGGGCATTCGACCTAGCTCCTACGAGCAGTACTTC; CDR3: CASSPRQGIRPSSYEQYF
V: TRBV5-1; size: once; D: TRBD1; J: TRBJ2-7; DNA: TGCGCCAGCAGCCTCGCCTTCTTACAGGGGGCGGGGAACTTC; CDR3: CASSLAFLQGAGNF
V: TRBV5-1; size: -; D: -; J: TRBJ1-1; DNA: TGCGCCAGCAGGGAGCCGGCTAGTGAAGCTTTCTTT; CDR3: CASREPASEAFF
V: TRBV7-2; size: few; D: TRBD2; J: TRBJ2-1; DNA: TGTGCCAGCAGCTTTCGGGGAGGGAACAATGAGCAGTTCTTC; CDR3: CASSFRGGNNEQFF
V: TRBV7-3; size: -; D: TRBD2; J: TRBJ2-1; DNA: TGTGCCAGCAGCGTCAGCGGGGGGGGCCTAGATGAGCAGTTCTTC; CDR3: CASSVSGGGLDEQFF
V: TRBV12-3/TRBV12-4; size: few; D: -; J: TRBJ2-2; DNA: TGTGCCAGCAGTTTGGCCGCCGGGGAGCTGTTTTTT; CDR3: CASSLAAGELFF
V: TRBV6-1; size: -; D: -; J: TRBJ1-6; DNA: TGTGCCAGCAGTGAACCGGGTAATTCACCCCTCCACTTT; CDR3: CASSEPGNSPLHF
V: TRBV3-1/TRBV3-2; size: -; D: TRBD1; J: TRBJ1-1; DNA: TGTGCCAGCAGCCAAGAGAAAGGGACAGGGGTGAACACTGAAGCTTTCTTT; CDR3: CASSQEKGTGVNTEAFF
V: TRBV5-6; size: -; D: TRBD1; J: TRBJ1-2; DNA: TGTGCCAGCAGTTCCGGGACAGACTATGGCTACACCTTC; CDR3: CASSSGTDYGYTF
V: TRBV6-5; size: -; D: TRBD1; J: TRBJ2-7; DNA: TGTGCCAGCAGTCGTGACCGGGACAGGTTATTCGAGCAGTACTTC; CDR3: CASSRDRDRLFEQYF